The source of this T cell receptor beta chain is a study of T cells after yellow fever vaccination. Notes on the study in general: Clones from primary vaccination mostly reappeared after the booster (around 96% CD4, around 90% CD8). Sorted repertoires could include abundant contaminating clonotypes from bulk cells.

This clonotype was observed a few times. Its cognate antigen is unknown. TCRdb reanalysed the 5' RACE reads using MiXCR and keeps one entry per CDR3 protein. The table includes a few hundred thousand distinct CDR3 sequences, roughly 4% detected once. CDR1 and CDR2 from the germline V gene are MNHEY and SVGAGI. This CDR3 is 15 amino acids long. Losses at the gene ends were 4 bases for V and 7 bases for J; bases not matched to a gene: 6. Here the sequenced sample was PBMCs, taken on the day of the yellow fever booster vaccination. This TCR derives from a young man who received the YFV17D yellow fever vaccine. This chain joins TRBV6-5 and TRBJ2-2, with 10 bases aligning to TRBD1. The CDR3, as DNA: TGTGCCAGCAGTTCACCGGGACAGGGGAGCGGGGAGCTGTTTTTT. This sequence encodes CASSSPGQGSGELFF.